The rows below give T cell receptor beta chains drawn from one sample of a study of T cell responses to AZD1222 COVID-19 vaccine. Generated by immunoSEQ multiplex PCR, the TCRdb table keeps only in-frame clones and is missing some. Of 120,000 to 150,000 clones in the sample, roughly nine tenths were seen once. The input for sequencing was peripheral blood, taken 28 days after the second AZD1222 dose. The receptors were gathered from an adult who received the AZD1222 COVID-19 vaccine. Both conserved end residues are part of each CDR3. A D gene is named only where the DNA matches it firmly. The size of a clone is reported for some rows only, either as once, few or many, or as a class for expanded clones.

NA NA 14 TRBJ1-4 TRBV5-1 CASSRERSNEKLFF TGCGCCAGCAGCAGGGAGCGGAGTAATGAAAAACTGTTTTTT
few NA 15 TRBJ1-4 TRBV2 CASITTGTTNEKLFF TGTGCCAGCATTACTACCGGGACAACTAATGAAAAACTGTTTTTT
NA NA 14 TRBJ2-2 TRBV10-3 CAISGRDQTGELFF TGTGCCATCAGTGGCCGGGATCAAACCGGGGAGCTGTTTTTT
once NA 14 TRBJ1-3 TRBV7-2 CASSLEFSGNTIYF TGTGCCAGCAGCTTAGAGTTCTCTGGAAACACCATATATTTT
NA NA 12 TRBJ1-2 TRBV7-3 CASSSSVGGYTF TGTGCCAGCAGCTCCTCGGTAGGAGGCTACACCTTC
NA TRBD2 15 TRBJ2-1 TRBV10-2 CASSNLAGVGPEQFF TGCGCCAGCAGCAACCTAGCGGGAGTGGGGCCTGAGCAGTTCTTC
NA NA 16 TRBJ2-5 TRBV15 CATSRDMRAVQETQYF TGTGCCACCAGCAGAGATATGAGGGCAGTCCAAGAGACCCAGTACTTC
NA NA 15 TRBJ2-2 TRBV24-1 CATSDPGLRTGELFF TGTGCCACCAGTGATCCCGGACTACGCACCGGGGAGCTGTTTTTT
NA NA 12 TRBJ2-3 TRBV6-5 CASSHPADTQYF TGTGCCAGCAGTCACCCAGCGGATACGCAGTATTTT
NA TRBD1 17 TRBJ1-3 TRBV19 CASSKRQGQTSGNTIYF TGTGCCAGTAGTAAACGCCAGGGACAGACCTCTGGAAACACCATATATTTT
once TRBD2 16 TRBJ2-3 TRBV5-1 CASSWSGGSSTDTQYF TGCGCCAGCAGCTGGAGCGGGGGGTCTAGCACAGATACGCAGTATTTT
once NA 13 TRBJ2-7 TRBV25-1 CASNRDWGSEQYF TGTGCCAGCAATAGGGATTGGGGTTCCGAGCAGTACTTC
NA TRBD2 15 TRBJ2-7 TRBV2 CASSELVPGAGEQYF TGTGCCAGCAGTGAACTGGTACCCGGAGCGGGGGAGCAGTACTTC
NA NA 13 TRBJ1-1 TRBV18 CATYLGGNTEAFF TGTGCCACCTACCTAGGGGGGAACACTGAAGCTTTCTTT